This is a list of T cell receptor beta chains from one sample in a study of blood T cells in healthy people across ages. Each CDR3 protein gets one entry after TCRdb re-called the 5' RACE reads with MiXCR. The sample includes 1.4 million or so distinct CDR3 sequences, approximately 39% of them seen just once. Input material: blood. The receptors here all came from a woman aged 18 to 35 in good health. The CDR3 runs from the conserved cysteine through the conserved F or W. The D gene is left open where the match is weak. Size values are once, few and many counts, or a class for expanded clones, and some rows have none.

d_gene: -; abundance: -; v_gene: TRBV6-2/TRBV6-3; j_gene: TRBJ2-1; CDR3aa: CASSFLIRGYNEQFF; CDR3nt: TGTGCCAGCAGTTTCCTGATCCGGGGGTACAATGAGCAGTTCTTC
d_gene: -; abundance: -; v_gene: TRBV29-1; j_gene: TRBJ1-1; CDR3aa: CSVVRPAHVNTEAFF; CDR3nt: TGCAGCGTTGTCCGGCCAGCTCATGTGAACACTGAAGCTTTCTTT
d_gene: -; abundance: many; v_gene: TRBV6-1; j_gene: TRBJ2-7; CDR3aa: CASSEGAEQYF; CDR3nt: TGTGCCAGCAGTGAAGGGGCCGAGCAGTACTTC
d_gene: TRBD2; abundance: once; v_gene: TRBV6-5; j_gene: TRBJ2-1; CDR3aa: CASSYLAGGSDEQFF; CDR3nt: TGTGCCAGCAGTTACCTAGCGGGAGGCTCGGATGAGCAGTTCTTC
d_gene: TRBD2; abundance: -; v_gene: TRBV29-1; j_gene: TRBJ2-5; CDR3aa: CSGGFSGRVRGEQYF; CDR3nt: TGCAGCGGGGGATTTAGCGGGAGAGTCCGGGGTGAGCAGTACTTC
d_gene: TRBD2; abundance: -; v_gene: TRBV7-2; j_gene: TRBJ2-3; CDR3aa: CASSRWRSSGLESTDTQYF; CDR3nt: TGTGCCAGCAGCCGCTGGAGGAGTAGCGGGTTAGAGAGCACAGATACGCAGTATTTT
d_gene: TRBD1; abundance: -; v_gene: TRBV20-1; j_gene: TRBJ2-7; CDR3aa: CSSGQGTWYEQYF; CDR3nt: TGCAGTTCTGGACAGGGCACATGGTACGAGCAGTACTTC
d_gene: -; abundance: -; v_gene: TRBV24-1; j_gene: TRBJ2-3; CDR3aa: CATSDLRANTDTQYF; CDR3nt: TGTGCCACCAGTGATTTGCGAGCGAACACAGATACGCAGTATTTT
d_gene: TRBD2; abundance: -; v_gene: TRBV28; j_gene: TRBJ2-7; CDR3aa: CASSFWTLTSGRANEQYF; CDR3nt: TGTGCCAGCAGTTTCTGGACACTGACTAGCGGGAGGGCGAACGAGCAGTACTTC
d_gene: -; abundance: -; v_gene: TRBV12-3/TRBV12-4; j_gene: TRBJ2-3; CDR3aa: CAGSLRQAPDTQYF; CDR3nt: TGTGCCGGCAGTTTGAGACAGGCTCCCGATACGCAGTATTTT
d_gene: TRBD2; abundance: -; v_gene: TRBV20-1; j_gene: TRBJ2-7; CDR3aa: CSARDVAGVSYEQYF; CDR3nt: TGCAGTGCTAGAGATGTAGCGGGAGTCTCCTACGAGCAGTACTTC
d_gene: -; abundance: -; v_gene: TRBV3-1; j_gene: TRBJ1-2; CDR3aa: CASSPRESYGYTF; CDR3nt: TGTGCCAGCAGCCCGAGAGAAAGTTATGGCTACACCTTC
d_gene: -; abundance: -; v_gene: TRBV6-6; j_gene: TRBJ1-2; CDR3aa: CASSYHPWTNYGYTF; CDR3nt: TGTGCCAGCAGTTACCATCCCTGGACTAACTATGGCTACACCTTC
d_gene: TRBD1; abundance: -; v_gene: TRBV5-1; j_gene: TRBJ1-2; CDR3aa: CASSFSPGQNYGYTF; CDR3nt: TGCGCCAGCAGCTTTTCTCCGGGACAGAACTATGGCTACACCTTC
d_gene: -; abundance: many; v_gene: TRBV4-1; j_gene: TRBJ2-3; CDR3aa: CASSQPTGRSTDTQYF; CDR3nt: TGCGCCAGCAGCCAACCAACGGGGCGTAGCACAGATACGCAGTATTTT
d_gene: -; abundance: -; v_gene: TRBV7-9; j_gene: TRBJ2-7; CDR3aa: CASSLQTPEQYF; CDR3nt: TGTGCCAGCAGCTTACAGACACCCGAGCAGTACTTC
d_gene: TRBD1; abundance: -; v_gene: TRBV28; j_gene: TRBJ2-7; CDR3aa: CASSLLPGQPYEQYF; CDR3nt: TGTGCTAGCAGTTTACTTCCGGGACAGCCCTACGAGCAGTACTTC
d_gene: TRBD2; abundance: -; v_gene: TRBV7-2; j_gene: TRBJ2-3; CDR3aa: CASSTRLAGGRDTQYF; CDR3nt: TGTGCCAGCAGCACCAGACTAGCGGGGGGCCGAGATACGCAGTATTTT
d_gene: -; abundance: -; v_gene: TRBV6-6; j_gene: TRBJ2-5; CDR3aa: CASSNAGTTREETQYF; CDR3nt: TGTGCCAGCAGCAACGCGGGTACGACGCGGGAAGAGACCCAGTACTTC
d_gene: -; abundance: -; v_gene: TRBV6-6; j_gene: TRBJ1-2; CDR3aa: CASSYSARAGYTF; CDR3nt: TGTGCCAGCAGTTACTCGGCTAGAGCCGGGTACACCTTC
d_gene: TRBD1; abundance: -; v_gene: TRBV7-9; j_gene: TRBJ1-2; CDR3aa: CASSSVRSDRVSYGYTF; CDR3nt: TGTGCCAGCAGCTCAGTCCGGTCGGACAGGGTATCCTATGGCTACACCTTC
d_gene: -; abundance: few; v_gene: TRBV2; j_gene: TRBJ1-1; CDR3aa: CASLDTEAFF; CDR3nt: TGTGCCAGCTTGGACACTGAAGCTTTCTTT
d_gene: TRBD1; abundance: few; v_gene: TRBV12-3/TRBV12-4; j_gene: TRBJ1-5; CDR3aa: CASSYATRGRNQPQHF; CDR3nt: TGTGCCAGCAGTTATGCGACAAGGGGGCGCAATCAGCCCCAGCATTTT
d_gene: -; abundance: few; v_gene: TRBV7-8; j_gene: TRBJ1-1; CDR3aa: CASSLTALEGTEAFF; CDR3nt: TGTGCCAGCAGCTTGACAGCGCTCGAGGGCACTGAAGCTTTCTTT
d_gene: -; abundance: -; v_gene: TRBV7-9; j_gene: TRBJ2-1; CDR3aa: CASSSTRPWEQFF; CDR3nt: TGTGCCAGCAGCTCGACTCGACCGTGGGAGCAGTTCTTC
d_gene: TRBD1; abundance: once; v_gene: TRBV20-1; j_gene: TRBJ1-2; CDR3aa: CSARGGQGAGTNYGYTF; CDR3nt: TGCAGTGCTAGAGGCGGACAGGGGGCTGGAACTAACTATGGCTACACCTTC
d_gene: -; abundance: -; v_gene: TRBV6-1; j_gene: TRBJ2-7; CDR3aa: CASSEEIGIYEQYF; CDR3nt: TGTGCCAGCAGTGAAGAAATAGGGATATACGAGCAGTACTTC
d_gene: TRBD2; abundance: few; v_gene: TRBV7-2; j_gene: TRBJ2-1; CDR3aa: CASSKPGLAFHNEQFF; CDR3nt: TGTGCCAGCAGCAAACCGGGACTAGCTTTTCACAATGAGCAGTTCTTC
d_gene: -; abundance: -; v_gene: TRBV7-8; j_gene: TRBJ2-3; CDR3aa: CASSAGRRSTDTQYF; CDR3nt: TGTGCCAGCAGCGCTGGGCGTAGAAGCACAGATACGCAGTATTTT
d_gene: TRBD1; abundance: -; v_gene: TRBV5-1; j_gene: TRBJ2-7; CDR3aa: CASSLAGTGAGEQYF; CDR3nt: TGCGCCAGCAGCTTGGCCGGGACAGGTGCGGGCGAGCAGTACTTC
d_gene: -; abundance: few; v_gene: TRBV7-2; j_gene: TRBJ2-7; CDR3aa: CASNERQYF; CDR3nt: TGTGCCAGCAATGAGCGGCAGTACTTC
d_gene: -; abundance: -; v_gene: TRBV4-3; j_gene: TRBJ1-2; CDR3aa: CASSQAAHLYGYTF; CDR3nt: TGCGCCAGCAGCCAGGCTGCCCACCTTTATGGCTACACCTTC
d_gene: TRBD2; abundance: few; v_gene: TRBV7-7; j_gene: TRBJ2-1; CDR3aa: CASSLGLAGVKFF; CDR3nt: TGTGCTAGCAGCTTAGGACTAGCGGGAGTTAAGTTCTTC
d_gene: -; abundance: -; v_gene: TRBV20-1; j_gene: TRBJ2-2; CDR3aa: CSARDMRVPPTGELFF; CDR3nt: TGCAGTGCTAGAGATATGAGGGTGCCCCCGACGGGGGAGCTGTTTTTT
d_gene: TRBD1; abundance: few; v_gene: TRBV30; j_gene: TRBJ1-2; CDR3aa: CAWSRTGRDGYTF; CDR3nt: TGTGCCTGGAGCAGGACAGGGAGGGATGGCTACACCTTC
d_gene: -; abundance: -; v_gene: TRBV6-2/TRBV6-3; j_gene: TRBJ1-2; CDR3aa: CASSLRPRGYTF; CDR3nt: TGTGCCAGCAGTCTTCGACCGCGGGGCTACACCTTC
d_gene: -; abundance: -; v_gene: TRBV7-2; j_gene: TRBJ1-5; CDR3aa: CASSFQVLGGGQPQHF; CDR3nt: TGTGCCAGCAGCTTTCAGGTGTTGGGGGGAGGTCAGCCCCAGCATTTT
d_gene: -; abundance: once; v_gene: TRBV20-1; j_gene: TRBJ1-2; CDR3aa: CSAREGQLYGYTF; CDR3nt: TGCAGTGCTAGAGAGGGGCAGCTCTATGGCTACACCTTC
d_gene: -; abundance: -; v_gene: TRBV5-1; j_gene: TRBJ2-3; CDR3aa: CASSVEDTRTDTQYF; CDR3nt: TGCGCCAGCAGCGTCGAGGACACCCGCACAGATACGCAGTATTTT
d_gene: -; abundance: -; v_gene: TRBV2; j_gene: TRBJ2-5; CDR3aa: CASSETGTQYF; CDR3nt: TGTGCCAGCAGTGAAACGGGGACCCAGTACTTC
d_gene: -; abundance: once; v_gene: TRBV7-9; j_gene: TRBJ2-7; CDR3aa: CASSLASGLISYEQYF; CDR3nt: TGTGCCAGCAGCTTAGCGTCGGGACTGATCTCCTACGAGCAGTACTTC
d_gene: -; abundance: -; v_gene: TRBV4-1; j_gene: TRBJ1-1; CDR3aa: CASRLSGEAFF; CDR3nt: TGCGCCAGCAGACTAAGCGGGGAAGCTTTCTTT
d_gene: TRBD2; abundance: once; v_gene: TRBV6-2/TRBV6-3; j_gene: TRBJ2-5; CDR3aa: CATRTRFERETQYF; CDR3nt: TGTGCCACTAGGACTAGGTTCGAGAGAGAGACCCAGTACTTC
d_gene: TRBD2; abundance: -; v_gene: TRBV5-1; j_gene: TRBJ2-7; CDR3aa: CASSTSVRPYEQYF; CDR3nt: TGCGCCAGCAGCACTAGCGTTAGGCCCTACGAGCAGTACTTC
d_gene: -; abundance: -; v_gene: TRBV6-2/TRBV6-3; j_gene: TRBJ1-1; CDR3aa: CASKFRGFGEAFF; CDR3nt: TGTGCCAGCAAGTTCAGGGGATTCGGTGAAGCTTTCTTT
d_gene: TRBD2; abundance: -; v_gene: TRBV9; j_gene: TRBJ2-3; CDR3aa: CASSVSGGEVDTQYF; CDR3nt: TGTGCCAGCAGCGTAAGTGGGGGGGAGGTAGATACGCAGTATTTT
d_gene: -; abundance: -; v_gene: TRBV20-1; j_gene: TRBJ1-6; CDR3aa: CSARSLGFDSPLHF; CDR3nt: TGCAGTGCTAGAAGTTTGGGTTTTGATTCACCCCTCCACTTT
d_gene: -; abundance: -; v_gene: TRBV3-1; j_gene: TRBJ1-5; CDR3aa: CASRQSIRDTEQPQHF; CDR3nt: TGTGCCAGCAGACAAAGTATCCGGGACACGGAACAGCCCCAGCATTTT
d_gene: -; abundance: few; v_gene: TRBV20-1; j_gene: TRBJ2-1; CDR3aa: CSARDSGPEQFF; CDR3nt: TGCAGTGCTAGAGATAGCGGACCAGAGCAGTTCTTC
d_gene: TRBD2; abundance: -; v_gene: TRBV15; j_gene: TRBJ2-3; CDR3aa: CATSRVTSGDLMLTDTQYF; CDR3nt: TGTGCCACCAGCAGAGTGACTAGCGGGGACCTAATGTTAACAGATACGCAGTATTTT
d_gene: -; abundance: few; v_gene: TRBV6-1; j_gene: TRBJ2-7; CDR3aa: CASRGDNNFYEQYF; CDR3nt: TGTGCCAGCAGAGGGGACAATAATTTCTACGAGCAGTACTTC
d_gene: -; abundance: -; v_gene: TRBV30; j_gene: TRBJ2-3; CDR3aa: CAWRGNTHDTPYF; CDR3nt: TGTGCCTGGAGGGGAAATACCCACGATACGCCGTATTTT
d_gene: -; abundance: -; v_gene: TRBV11-2; j_gene: TRBJ1-1; CDR3aa: CASSGRGGLTEAFF; CDR3nt: TGTGCCAGCAGCGGACGAGGAGGTCTAACTGAAGCTTTCTTT
d_gene: TRBD2; abundance: -; v_gene: TRBV7-2; j_gene: TRBJ2-7; CDR3aa: CASSLELAGNNEQYF; CDR3nt: TGTGCCAGCAGCTTAGAACTAGCGGGAAACAATGAGCAGTACTTC
d_gene: -; abundance: -; v_gene: TRBV12-3/TRBV12-4; j_gene: TRBJ2-3; CDR3aa: CASSTSRAGADAQYF; CDR3nt: TGTGCCAGCAGTACCTCGAGGGCGGGTGCAGATGCGCAGTATTTT
d_gene: TRBD2; abundance: -; v_gene: TRBV27; j_gene: TRBJ2-3; CDR3aa: CASSLMNGGEGQTDTQYF; CDR3nt: TGTGCCAGCAGCTTAATGAACGGGGGGGAGGGCCAGACAGATACGCAGTATTTT
d_gene: -; abundance: -; v_gene: TRBV29-1; j_gene: TRBJ2-5; CDR3aa: CSVEWSETQYF; CDR3nt: TGCAGCGTTGAATGGTCGGAGACCCAGTACTTC
d_gene: TRBD1; abundance: few; v_gene: TRBV28; j_gene: TRBJ1-2; CDR3aa: CASIRDRANGYTF; CDR3nt: TGTGCCAGCATTAGGGACAGGGCGAATGGCTACACCTTC
d_gene: -; abundance: -; v_gene: TRBV27; j_gene: TRBJ2-7; CDR3aa: CASSLIPSGTLIYNEQYF; CDR3nt: TGTGCCAGCAGTTTAATTCCCTCCGGGACATTGATTTACAATGAGCAGTACTTC
d_gene: -; abundance: -; v_gene: TRBV4-1; j_gene: TRBJ2-5; CDR3aa: CASSQSDRDLGEQYF; CDR3nt: TGCGCCAGCAGCCAATCGGACCGGGACCTCGGGGAGCAGTACTTC